These 18 T cell receptor beta chains share one sample of origin, sequenced in a study of T-cell memory formation after mild COVID-19. One entry per CDR3 protein results from TCRdb running MiXCR on the 5' RACE reads. The sample lists 250,000 to 300,000 distinct CDR3 sequences, about a sixth occurring once. What was sequenced was PBMCs or a T cell subset sorted from them (not recorded which). The receptors shown here come from a man younger than 30 who had mild COVID-19 (a few samples of this study predate the infection). Cell type and time point are not known.

This clonotype appeared a few times. The chain joins TRBV12-3 or TRBV12-4 to TRBJ2-5; 11 bases fit TRBD1. The CDR3 is made up of 14 amino acids. The trim removed 6 bases at V and 4 bases at J, leaving 4 bases unmatched. DNA of the CDR3: TGTGCCAGCAGAGCCGGGACAGGGGGAGAGACCCAGTACTTC. Encoded protein: CASRAGTGGETQYF.

This clonotype was detected ten times or more. J is TRBJ2-3 and V is TRBV23-1; 8 bases map to TRBD2. TRBV23-1 carries the ORF label, with uncertain function. This CDR3 region has 15 residues. The ends lost 2 bases at V and 3 bases at J; junction bases unmatched: 4. CDR3 coding DNA: TGCGCCAGCAGTCAAGGTAGCGGGGAGACAGATACGCAGTATTTT. Protein sequence: CASSQGSGETDTQYF.

This clonotype was seen only a few times. V usage is TRBV20-1 and J usage is TRBJ2-3, with 8 positions matching TRBD2. The CDR3 is 13 amino acids. Germline loops: CDR1 DFQATT, CDR2 SNEGSKA (reference sequence). J lost 5 bases, V lost 4 bases, and 5 bases had no gene match. The CDR3 loop reads CSAISGGVDTQYF. CDR3 DNA sequence: TGCAGTGCTATAAGCGGGGGAGTAGATACGCAGTATTTT.

V and J are TRBV12-3 or TRBV12-4 and TRBJ1-5; D gene uncertain. The CDR3 is 14 residues long. V shed 6 bases and J shed 0 bases, with 9 bases lying between them. In DNA, the CDR3 is TGTGCCAGCAGCCTCCAGAATAGCAATCAGCCCCAGCATTTT. Amino acid sequence: CASSLQNSNQPQHF.

This chain connects TRBV10-2 to TRBJ2-3, with D maybe TRBD1 (6 bases). V shed 2 bases and J shed 7 bases, with 16 bases lying between them. Germline V gene lookup returns CDR1 WSHSY and CDR2 SAAADI. The CDR3 spans 15 residues. CDR3 nucleotides: TGCGCCAGCAGTGAGCCTGGGGGCGGAATGTATACGCAGTATTTT. It is translated as CASSEPGGGMYTQYF.

The chain has TRBV9 and TRBJ2-1; D not certain. The CDR3 length is 15 residues. Trimming removed 3 bases from V and 0 bases from J, with 10 bases in between. Germline assignment: CDR1 SGDLS and CDR2 YYNGEE. The DNA of the CDR3 is TGTGCCAGCAGCGGGTCGGAAAGCTCCTACAATGAGCAGTTCTTC. Amino acid sequence: CASSGSESSYNEQFF.

This clonotype has ten or more counts. This chain joins TRBV5-1 and TRBJ2-1; D unclear. The germline gives CDR1 SGHRS, CDR2 YFSETQ. V dropped 1 base and J dropped 7 bases, with 9 bases sitting between them. This CDR3 has 13 residues. The DNA of the CDR3 is TGCGCCAGCAGCTTGAGTGGAAGGAATGAGCAGTTCTTC. Translated: CASSLSGRNEQFF.

This clonotype came up many times. The chain combines TRBV11-2 with TRBJ2-2; TRBD2 might be the D (5 bases). Trimming removed 5 bases from V and 6 bases from J, with 13 bases in between. CDR3 length equals 14 residues. Germline V CDR1 and CDR2: SGHAT, FQNNGV. The CDR3 sequence is CASSPLEVAGELFF. CDR3 bases: TGTGCCAGCAGCCCGCTGGAGGTCGCCGGGGAGCTGTTTTTT.

This clonotype has ten or more counts. The rearrangement links TRBV5-1 to TRBJ2-7, with 8 bases identical to TRBD1. The CDR3 consists of 14 residues. CDR1 and CDR2 (germline): SGHRS, YFSETQ. The V gene end was trimmed by 1 base and the J gene end by 2 bases; junction bases not matched to a gene: 2. CDR3 sequence: CASSLRGQAYEQYF. For the CDR3, the DNA is TGCGCCAGCAGCTTGAGGGGACAGGCCTACGAGCAGTACTTC. The variable domain in full, with the rest retrieved from reference TRBV5-1 and TRBJ2-7, is KAGVTQTPRYLIKTRGQQVTLSCSPISGHRSVSWYQQTPGQGLQFLFEYFSETQRNKGNFPGRFSGRQFSNSRSEMNVSTLELGDSALYLCASSLRGQAYEQYFGPGTRLTVT.

The chain couples TRBV5-8 to TRBJ2-1; 10 bases are a match to TRBD2. Losses at the gene ends were 6 bases for V and 3 bases for J; bases not matched to a gene: 9. CDR1 and CDR2 (germline): SGHTS, YDEGEE. CDR3 length: 16 amino acids. Written as DNA, the CDR3 is TGTGCCAGCACCTCTAGCGGGGGTAGGGTCTACAATGAGCAGTTCTTC. This sequence encodes CASTSSGGRVYNEQFF.

The chain couples TRBV7-2 to TRBJ2-7, with 10 bases aligning to TRBD2. The CDR3 is 13 residues long. The germline V gene has CDR1 SGHTA and CDR2 FQGNSA. V shed 7 bases and J 4 bases; nucleotides not matched to a gene: 4. DNA of the CDR3: TGTGCCAGCAAGTCTAGCGGGGGTTACGAGCAGTACTTC. Its translation is CASKSSGGYEQYF.

This clonotype showed up just a few times. This chain links TRBV3-1 with TRBJ1-2, with no clear D. CDR1 LGHDT and CDR2 YNNKEL come from the germline V gene (reference sequence). The CDR3 runs to 12 residues. Trimming removed 2 bases at V and 3 bases at J, with 4 bases between. The CDR3 here is CASSQLDYGYTF. The CDR3 DNA reads TGTGCCAGCAGCCAATTGGACTATGGCTACACCTTC.

The rearrangement joins TRBV30 to TRBJ2-7; D may match TRBD1 or TRBD2 (5 bases each). V was pared by 0 bases and J by 9 bases, with 9 bases between. Germline CDR1 GTSNPN, CDR2 SVGIG (reference sequence). CDR3 size: 11 residues. The CDR3, as DNA: TGTGCCTGGAGTGTGGGAGACAGGCAGTACTTC. This sequence encodes CAWSVGDRQYF.

V gene TRBV5-1 combines with J gene TRBJ1-1; no firm D call. The CDR3 is 15 amino acids. The germline CDR1 and CDR2 sequences are SGHRS and YFSETQ. The V gene lost 4 bases and the J gene lost 0 bases, with 13 bases spanning the gap. DNA for the CDR3: TGCGCCAGCAGCCCTGACAATGCGGTGAACACTGAAGCTTTCTTT. It codes for CASSPDNAVNTEAFF.

In DNA, the CDR3 is TGCGCCAGCAGCTTGGACAGGGGGAGCACAGATACGCAGTATTTT. As protein: CASSLDRGSTDTQYF. The chain uses TRBV5-1 and TRBJ2-3; TRBD1 matches 8 bases. The CDR3 runs to 15 residues. In germline, CDR1 is SGHRS, CDR2 YFSETQ. V trimming: 0 bases; J trimming: 0 bases; junction bases outside the gene matches: 0. The variable domain in full, completed from reference TRBV5-1 and TRBJ2-3, reads KAGVTQTPRYLIKTRGQQVTLSCSPISGHRSVSWYQQTPGQGLQFLFEYFSETQRNKGNFPGRFSGRQFSNSRSEMNVSTLELGDSALYLCASSLDRGSTDTQYFGPGTRLTVL.

This chain joins TRBV14 and TRBJ1-2; possible D gene TRBD1, 5 bases. The V gene lost 4 bases and the J gene lost 8 bases, with 17 bases spanning the gap. Germline V gene lookup returns CDR1 SGHDN and CDR2 FVKESK. The CDR3 consists of 14 residues. The DNA for the CDR3 is TGTGCCAGCAGCCGGACAATCAACCCTCTAGGCTACACCTTC. This codes for CASSRTINPLGYTF.

The chain joins TRBV4-1 to TRBJ1-4; tentative D call: TRBD1 (5 bases). The CDR3 is 18 amino acids. CDR1 and CDR2 from the germline V gene are MGHRA and YSYEKL. Trimming cost V 2 bases and J 0 bases, with 16 bases left between them. CDR3 protein: CASSQQGPSLPTNEKLFF. The DNA of the CDR3 is TGCGCCAGCAGCCAACAGGGTCCTTCTTTGCCAACTAATGAAAAACTGTTTTTT.

This clonotype was detected only a few times. The rearrangement uses TRBV7-3 and TRBJ2-7; D is uncertain. This CDR3 has 14 residues. CDR1 and CDR2 (germline): SGHTA, FQGTGA. Trimming removed 5 bases from V and 0 bases from J, with 11 bases in between. CDR3 DNA sequence: TGTGCCAGCAGCCCCGATCGGACCTCCTACGAGCAGTACTTC. Translated, it gives CASSPDRTSYEQYF.